This T cell receptor (beta chain) was profiled in a study of control samples from healthy donors and cancer patients. V lost 1 base to trimming and J lost 7 bases, with 7 bases between them. The length of the CDR3 is 12 residues. CDR1 LGHDT and CDR2 YNNKEL come from the germline V gene (reference sequence). Only in-frame clones appear in the TCRdb table, and some are missing; sequencing was by immunoSEQ multiplex PCR. In the table there are around 200,000 clones, around 93% of which are singletons. The sequence derives from a man younger than 35 in good health. The chain links TRBV3-1 (or the pseudogene TRBV3-2) to TRBJ1-2; no clear D. The sequenced sample was blood. CDR3 sequence (DNA): TGTGCCAGCAGCCAAGTAGTAGGTGGCTACACCTTC. This translates into CASSQVVGGYTF.